The 26 T cell receptor beta chains listed next were all sequenced from one sample in a study of blood T cells in healthy people across ages. Using a J-beta primer mix together with a sample-barcoded 5' primer, a second PCR was run for roughly 7 to 11 cycles. One entry per CDR3 protein results from TCRdb running MiXCR on the 5' RACE reads. The data show hundreds of thousands of distinct CDR3 sequences, 25% to 35% seen once. The sequenced sample was blood. These receptors came from a woman older than 75 in good health.

This chain joins TRBV14 and TRBJ2-7; no clear D gene. This CDR3 comprises 14 residues. V was clipped by 1 base and J by 7 bases, with 14 bases between them. Germline assignment: CDR1 SGHDN and CDR2 FVKESK. This chain's CDR3 is CASSQGGSYNEQYF. The CDR3 bases are TGTGCCAGCAGCCAAGGTGGTTCCTACAATGAGCAGTACTTC.

The chain recombines TRBV20-1 with TRBJ2-1, with 9 bases matching TRBD2. Gene TRBJ2-7 matches the end of the DNA better, so the J call may be wrong. CDR3 length: 15 amino acids. Per the germline V gene, CDR1 is DFQATT and CDR2 is SNEGSKA (reference sequence). The CDR3 coding sequence is TGCAGTGCTAGAGATAGCGGGGGCTTGAACAATGAGCAGTACTTC. Its protein is CSARDSGGLNNEQYF.

The rearrangement joins TRBV20-1 to TRBJ2-7; TRBD1 matches at 7 bases. Germline values: CDR1 DFQATT, CDR2 SNEGSKA (reference sequence). This CDR3 has 14 amino acids. The V gene end was trimmed by 5 bases and the J gene end by 0 bases; junction bases not matched to a gene: 7. The CDR3 loop is CSAARQGLSYEQYF. DNA of the CDR3: TGCAGTGCTGCTAGACAGGGCCTCTCCTACGAGCAGTACTTC.

At least ten counts were recorded for this clonotype. The gene calls are TRBV5-1 and TRBJ2-3; a weak D match, TRBD2 (6 bases). The CDR3 extends over 16 amino acids. CDR1 is SGHRS, CDR2 YFSETQ, per germline. Trimming took off 3 bases at V and 2 bases at J, with 16 bases between the two ends. In DNA form, the CDR3 reads TGCGCCAGCAGCTCCTCGGGTAGCGGATACACAGATACGCAGTATTTT. Translation gives CASSSSGSGYTDTQYF.

This clonotype was detected a few times. This chain's CDR3 is CASTPDRGETQFF. CDR3 nucleotides: TGTGCCAGCACCCCAGACAGGGGAGAGACCCAGTTCTTC. V usage is TRBV5-4 and J usage is TRBJ2-5, with TRBD1 identical over 8 bases. The J call may be wrong; the DNA end is better matched by TRBJ2-1. CDR3 length equals 13 residues. Germline CDR1 SGHNT, CDR2 YYREEE (reference sequence).

This clonotype occurred a few times. The V call is TRBV3-1, the J call TRBJ1-2, with unresolved D. This CDR3 contains 13 residues. V was cut by 0 bases and J by 8 bases, with 10 bases left in between. Germline V gives CDR1 LGHDT, CDR2 YNNKEL (reference sequence). Here the CDR3 reads CASSQDPSRGYTF. CDR3 in DNA: TGTGCCAGCAGCCAAGATCCCTCCCGCGGCTACACCTTC.

As regards this clonotype: A junction end diverges from the germline sequence, so it may reflect a read error. This chain uses TRBV20-1 with TRBJ1-2, with D possibly being TRBD1 (5 bases). From germline, CDR1 is DFQATT and CDR2 SNEGSKA (reference sequence). This CDR3 comprises 14 residues. CDR3 in amino acids: CGASEGASNYGYTF. CDR3 sequence (DNA): TGCGGTGCCAGCGAAGGGGCCTCCAACTATGGCTACACCTTT.

The genes are TRBV30 and TRBJ2-3; tentatively, D is TRBD2 (6 bases). The V and J ends lost 2 bases and 1 base respectively, with 19 bases between them. This CDR3 has 17 amino acids. The germline CDR1 and CDR2 sequences are GTSNPN and SVGIG (reference sequence). CDR3 sequence (DNA): TGTGCCTGGAGTCCCCCTGGGACTTATCTGGGCACAGATACGCAGTATTTT. Amino acid sequence: CAWSPPGTYLGTDTQYF.

The chain recombines TRBV18 with TRBJ1-1; D is possibly TRBD1 (5 bases). Germline-derived CDR1 and CDR2 are KGHSH and LQKENI. The length of the CDR3 is 14 residues. The V and J ends lost 4 bases and 0 bases respectively, with 9 bases between them. CDR3 DNA: TGTGCCAGCTCACTTTCACAGGTGAACACTGAAGCTTTCTTT. This codes for CASSLSQVNTEAFF. Full variable domain (remainder filled in from reference TRBV18 and TRBJ1-1): NAGVMQNPRHLVRRRGQEARLRCSPMKGHSHVYWYRQLPEEGLKFMVYLQKENIIDESGMPKERFSAEFPKEGPSILRIQQVVRGDSAAYFCASSLSQVNTEAFFGQGTRLTVV.

A few counts support this clonotype. This could be a read error, since a much larger clone is one nucleotide away. The chain couples TRBV7-2 to TRBJ2-5, with no clear D. V gave up 7 bases and J gave up 11 bases, with 17 bases separating them. Germline lookup yields CDR1 SGHTA and CDR2 FQGNSA. CDR3 length: 12 amino acids. CDR3 DNA sequence: TGTGCCAGCACCGGGCGCCTCAATGAGCAGTACTTC. Translating gives CASTGRLNEQYF.

The chain combines TRBV5-1 with TRBJ2-1; 10 positions match TRBD2. Germline assignment: CDR1 SGHRS and CDR2 YFSETQ. This CDR3 contains 14 residues. V dropped 3 bases and J dropped 10; count of bases not matched to a gene: 7. Here the CDR3 DNA reads TGCGCCAGCAGCTCAGCGGGGGGGTACGTCGAGCAGTTCTTC. Translated: CASSSAGGYVEQFF. Based on the CDR3 plus reference TRBV5-1 and TRBJ2-1, the full variable domain is KAGVTQTPRYLIKTRGQQVTLSCSPISGHRSVSWYQQTPGQGLQFLFEYFSETQRNKGNFPGRFSGRQFSNSRSEMNVSTLELGDSALYLCASSSAGGYVEQFFGPGTRLTVL.

V and J are TRBV5-1 and TRBJ2-1; D might be TRBD1 (6 bases). The J call may be incorrect, as the DNA end agrees better with TRBJ2-7. In germline, CDR1 is SGHRS, CDR2 YFSETQ. The CDR3 loop spans 14 amino acids. The CDR3 region has the DNA TGCGCCAGCAGCTTTAACAGGGTAGACTACGAGCAGTACTTC. Translation gives CASSFNRVDYEQYF.

V gene TRBV7-9 combines with J gene TRBJ2-2, with D possibly being TRBD1 or TRBD2 (5 bases each). CDR1 and CDR2 from the germline V gene are SEHNR and FQNEAQ (reference sequence). The V gene lost 3 bases and the J gene lost 4 bases, with 15 bases spanning the gap. The CDR3 contains 16 residues. The CDR3 spells CASSFPRAGITGELFF. The CDR3 DNA reads TGTGCCAGCAGCTTCCCCAGGGCGGGTATCACCGGGGAGCTGTTTTTT.

Concerning this clonotype itself: One base away lies a much larger clone, so this may be a sequencing read error. The V gene is TRBV3-1, the J gene TRBJ2-1; 9 bases are shared with TRBD2. The ends lost 0 bases at V and 13 bases at J; junction bases unmatched: 16. The V gene's germline CDR1 is LGHDT and CDR2 YNNKEL (reference sequence). This CDR3 comprises 17 residues. CDR3 nucleotides: TGTGCCAGCAGCCAAGATCGGCGGGGGGGCCGTCGGAAGACCCAGTTCTTC. This gives the protein CASSQDRRGGRRKTQFF.

This clonotype turned up a few times. V is TRBV2 and J is TRBJ2-7; a weak D match, TRBD1 (5 bases). There are 15 residues in the CDR3. Per germline, CDR1 SNHLY and CDR2 FYNNEI. V lost 2 bases and J lost 1, with 12 bases in between. The chain's CDR3 is CASSEPQGSSYEQYF. CDR3 DNA: TGTGCCAGCAGTGAACCCCAGGGATCATCCTACGAGCAGTACTTC.

This clonotype came up many times. The rearrangement links TRBV6-2 or TRBV6-3 to TRBJ2-3, with D perhaps given as TRBD1 or TRBD2 (5 bases each). The CDR3 has 12 residues. The V gene's germline CDR1 is MNHEY and CDR2 SVGEGT. V was clipped by 8 bases and J by 4 bases, with 10 bases between them. The DNA for the CDR3 is TGTGCCAGCGGGGACGTCCCAGATACGCAGTATTTT. Protein product: CASGDVPDTQYF.

As for this clonotype: This may be a read error: a much more frequent sequence differs by one nucleotide. The chain recombines TRBV20-1 with TRBJ2-5; D gene ambiguous. CDR1 is DFQATT, CDR2 SNEGSKA, per germline (reference sequence). This CDR3 region has 14 residues. Here the CDR3 DNA reads TGCAGCGCCACAATACCTAACACCCAAGGGACCCAGTACTTC. It encodes CSATIPNTQGTQYF.

This clonotype was counted only a few times. This may arise from a read error, as a much more abundant clone is one base away. The gene calls are TRBV20-1 and TRBJ2-4, with TRBD2 as a possible D gene (6 bases). The J call may be wrong; the DNA end is better matched by TRBJ2-7. Per the germline V gene, CDR1 is DFQATT and CDR2 is SNEGSKA (reference sequence). There are 12 residues in the CDR3. The CDR3 DNA follows: TGCAGTGGCGGGATAGACTTATACGAGCAGTACTTC. This gives the protein CSGGIDLYEQYF.

This clonotype was seen more than once but under ten times. J is TRBJ1-6 and V is TRBV20-1; no firm D call. V lost 0 bases to trimming and J lost 2 bases, with 26 bases between them. Germline values: CDR1 DFQATT, CDR2 SNEGSKA (reference sequence). CDR3 length equals 21 residues. The CDR3 is CSARDHPGKLLGSPYNSPLHF. The CDR3 nucleotides read TGCAGTGCTAGAGATCATCCCGGCAAACTTTTGGGGTCCCCCTATAATTCACCCCTCCACTTT.

This clonotype showed up many times. The chain uses TRBV5-1 and TRBJ2-1; TRBD1 matches 9 bases. Trimming removed 2 bases from V and 4 bases from J; junction bases left unmatched: 7. Germline V gene lookup returns CDR1 SGHRS and CDR2 YFSETQ. This CDR3 is 16 amino acids long. In DNA, the CDR3 is TGCGCCAGCAGCTTACAGGGGGCAAAGGGGTACAATGAGCAGTTCTTC. The encoded protein is CASSLQGAKGYNEQFF.

Note on this clonotype: A much larger clone differs from this one at a single base, so this may be a read error. J is TRBJ2-3 and V is TRBV12-3 or TRBV12-4; D is perhaps TRBD2 (5 bases). Trimming pared 6 bases from V and 11 bases from J, leaving 15 bases between. The CDR3 loop spans 12 amino acids. This CDR3 reads CASRPSTDVQYF. The CDR3 DNA reads TGTGCCAGCAGACCTAGCACAGATGTGCAGTATTTT.

This clonotype showed up just a few times. This chain joins TRBV19 and TRBJ1-2; 9 bases fit TRBD1. V dropped 4 bases and J dropped 7; count of bases not matched to a gene: 22. The germline V gene has CDR1 LNHDA and CDR2 SQIVND (reference sequence). This CDR3 has 19 residues. Here the CDR3 reads CASSTSEIRTGAKPSGYTF. DNA of the CDR3: TGTGCCAGTAGTACCAGCGAAATTAGGACAGGGGCTAAACCCTCTGGCTACACCTTC.

The chain recombines TRBV3-1 with TRBJ2-2, with 8 bases lining up with TRBD2. Trimming cost V 8 bases and J 5 bases; bases outside gene matches: 10. This CDR3 comprises 15 residues. From germline, CDR1 is LGHDT and CDR2 YNNKEL (reference sequence). The CDR3 sequence is CASGDGGARTGELFF. The CDR3 nucleotides are TGTGCCAGCGGTGACGGGGGGGCGAGGACCGGGGAGCTGTTTTTT.

The J gene is TRBJ1-2, the V gene TRBV14, with TRBD1 matching 9 bases. Germline CDR1 and CDR2: SGHDN and FVKESK. This CDR3 region has 15 residues. V lost 0 bases, J lost 8 bases, and 7 bases stayed unmatched. CDR3 sequence reads: CASSQDGTGIRGYTF. The CDR3 bases are TGTGCCAGCAGCCAAGATGGGACAGGGATTAGAGGCTACACCTTC.

This clonotype occurred many times. A much larger clone lies a single base off, so this may be a read error. J is TRBJ2-5 and V is TRBV5-6; tentative D call: TRBD2 (7 bases). Germline-derived CDR1 and CDR2 are SGHDT and YYEEEE. The CDR3 has 14 residues. Trimming took 3 bases from V and 11 from J, leaving 20 bases between them. The CDR3 reads CASSYGEGVVEQYF. The DNA for the CDR3 is TGTGCCAGCAGCTATGGGGAGGGGGTCGTAGAGCAGTACTTC.

Regarding this clonotype: Possible read error: a much larger clone is one base away. This chain joins TRBV5-1 and TRBJ1-2; TRBD1 is a possible D gene (5 bases). The V gene's germline CDR1 is SGHRS and CDR2 YFSETQ. CDR3 length: 16 residues. The CDR3 nucleotides read TGCGCCAGCAGCTTGGAAGGCCTCCGACAGCACTATGACTACACCTTC. Amino acid sequence: CASSLEGLRQHYDYTF.